This TCR beta chain came from a study of T cell responses to AZD1222 COVID-19 vaccine. TCRdb keeps only in-frame clones here, not all; method: immunoSEQ multiplex PCR. The sample lists more than 150,000 clones; more than 80% were seen once. From germline, CDR1 is MNHNY and CDR2 SVGAGI (reference sequence). The ends lost 5 bases at V and 5 bases at J; junction bases unmatched: 8. This CDR3 is built from 14 residues. This clone was found once. The V call is TRBV6-6, the J call TRBJ2-7; TRBD1 agrees at 8 bases. Sample: peripheral blood, taken on day 0 of AZD1222 vaccination. The clonotype originates from an adult in good health. This CDR3 reads CASSTDRAGNEQYF. CDR3 coding DNA: TGTGCCAGCAGTACGGACAGGGCGGGAAACGAGCAGTACTTC.